One and the same sample provided the 22 T cell receptor beta chains below, sequenced in a study of radiotherapy plus CTLA-4 blockade in lung cancer. Clones were read by immunoSEQ multiplex PCR, and TCRdb kept only the in-frame ones, dropping some. The sample has approximately 40,000 clones, about 86% seen once. The input for sequencing was peripheral blood, taken from a patient treated with radiotherapy plus ipilimumab. The receptor source for this set is a human donor with non-small cell lung cancer whose response to radiotherapy plus ipilimumab could not be evaluated.

The rearrangement joins TRBV5-1 to TRBJ2-5; tentatively, D is TRBD2 (6 bases). Germline lookup yields CDR1 SGHRS and CDR2 YFSETQ. This CDR3 region has 14 residues. V was trimmed by 3 bases and J by 3 bases, leaving 12 bases between them. CDR3 in DNA: TGCGCCAGCAGCTCCCGGGAGCCTAAAGAGACCCAGTACTTC. It codes for CASSSREPKETQYF.

This chain connects TRBV14 to TRBJ2-1; 7 nucleotides align to TRBD2. The CDR3 contains 17 residues. V dropped 1 base and J dropped 0; count of bases not matched to a gene: 6. Looked up from germline, CDR1 is SGHDN and CDR2 is FVKESK. The CDR3: CASSQGVGGSSYNEQFF. CDR3 nucleotides: TGTGCCAGCAGCCAAGGGGTCGGGGGGAGCTCCTACAATGAGCAGTTCTTC. Full variable domain (rest looked up from reference TRBV14 and TRBJ2-1): EAGVTQFPSHSVIEKGQTVTLRCDPISGHDNLYWYRRVMGKEIKFLLHFVKESKQDESGMPNNRFLAERTGGTYSTLKVQPAELEDSGVYFCASSQGVGGSSYNEQFFGPGTRLTVL.

CDR3 amino acids: CASKQSGDEQFF. The CDR3 region has the DNA TGTGCCAGCAAGCAAAGCGGTGATGAGCAGTTCTTC. The rearrangement joins TRBV21-1 to TRBJ2-1; whether TRBD2, the table's D call, matches the DNA was not checked. TRBV21-1 is flagged as a pseudogene. This CDR3 contains 12 residues.

The chain employs TRBV6-1 and TRBJ2-6; 7 nucleotides agree with TRBD1. Trimming cost V 7 bases and J 0 bases; bases outside gene matches: 3. The V gene's germline CDR1 is MNHNS and CDR2 SASEGT. This CDR3 is built from 15 residues. In nucleotides, the CDR3 is TGTGCCAGCACCTGGGACAGCTCTGGGGCCAACGTCCTGACTTTC. It is translated as CASTWDSSGANVLTF.

This chain joins TRBV7-9 and TRBJ1-6, with 7 bases lining up with TRBD1. V dropped 4 bases and J dropped 7; count of bases not matched to a gene: 7. The CDR3 has 15 amino acids. Germline assignment: CDR1 SEHNR and CDR2 FQNEAQ (reference sequence). The chain's CDR3 is CASSSQQGRNSPLHF. CDR3 nucleotide sequence: TGTGCCAGCAGCTCCCAACAGGGGAGGAATTCACCCCTCCACTTT.

DNA for the CDR3: TGTGCCAGCTCACCAATGGCCGACTATGGCTACACCTTC. It encodes CASSPMADYGYTF. The chain carries TRBV18 and TRBJ1-2; no reliable D call. The V end lost 2 bases, the J end lost 3 bases, and 7 bases lay between the germline ends. The length of the CDR3 is 13 residues. Germline loops: CDR1 KGHSH, CDR2 LQKENI.

V usage is TRBV28 and J usage is TRBJ2-7, with 7 nucleotides matching TRBD1. The CDR3 has 11 residues. Unmatched junction bases numbered 5, after V lost 3 bases and J lost 12 bases. Germline lookup yields CDR1 MDHEN and CDR2 SYDVKM. CDR3 sequence (DNA): TGTGCCAGCAGTTTGAGGACAGGTTTGTACTTC. Protein: CASSLRTGLYF.

CDR3 in amino acids: CSGKRDPGLAGGPEYF. The CDR3 DNA is TGCAGCGGAAAAAGGGACCCCGGACTAGCGGGAGGGCCTGAGTATTTT. The chain joins TRBV29-1 to TRBJ2-3; the match to TRBD2 covers 15 bases. Per germline, CDR1 SQVTM and CDR2 ANQGSEA. Trimming took 7 bases from V and 13 from J; bases not matched to a gene: 18. This CDR3 has 16 residues.

The genes are TRBV6-5 and TRBJ2-3; tentative D call: TRBD1 (6 bases). V was cut by 5 bases and J by 6 bases, with 12 bases left in between. Germline CDR1 is MNHEY and CDR2 is SVGAGI. The CDR3 is made up of 13 amino acids. The CDR3 region is CASSKQGMDTQYF. DNA of the CDR3: TGTGCCAGCAGTAAACAGGGTATGGATACGCAGTATTTT.

The genes are TRBV27 and TRBJ1-3; D unresolved. V lost 4 bases to trimming and J lost 2 bases, with 6 bases between them. CDR1 is MNHEY, CDR2 SMNVEV, per germline (reference sequence). The CDR3 has 13 amino acids. Here the CDR3 DNA reads TGTGCCAGCAGTTCCGGGGCTGGAAACACCATATATTTT. Its translation is CASSSGAGNTIYF.

The J gene is TRBJ2-6, the V gene TRBV5-6; 9 nucleotides match TRBD1. V lost 4 bases, J lost 8 bases, and 10 bases stayed unmatched. This CDR3 is 16 amino acids long. The germline V gene has CDR1 SGHDT and CDR2 YYEEEE. CDR3 DNA sequence: TGTGCCAGCAGCCAACTTGGACAGGGGACGCCCAACGTCCTGACTTTC. Amino acid sequence: CASSQLGQGTPNVLTF.

The rearrangement joins TRBV19 to TRBJ2-3; 8 nucleotides line up with TRBD2. Germline CDR1 is LNHDA and CDR2 is SQIVND (reference sequence). CDR3 size: 19 residues. V dropped 6 bases and J dropped 0; count of bases not matched to a gene: 17. CDR3 protein: CASSNLWWAASGSTDTQYF. The DNA of the CDR3 is TGTGCCAGTAGCAACCTTTGGTGGGCGGCTAGCGGGAGCACAGATACGCAGTATTTT.

The chain carries TRBV5-4 and TRBJ2-5; D perhaps matches TRBD1 (5 bases). The germline V gene encodes CDR1 SGHNT and CDR2 YYREEE (reference sequence). Trimming shortened V by 0 bases and J by 4 bases, and 16 bases separated the two germline ends. CDR3 size: 16 residues. CDR3 sequence: CASSLGTSRLGETQYF. DNA for the CDR3: TGTGCCAGCAGCTTGGGGACATCTCGCCTGGGAGAGACCCAGTACTTC.

This chain joins TRBV27 and TRBJ2-7, with TRBD1 as a possible D gene (5 bases). The CDR3 totals 14 residues. Germline values: CDR1 MNHEY, CDR2 SMNVEV (reference sequence). V lost 0 bases and J 4 bases, leaving 10 bases between the germline ends. CDR3: CASSLSGVRYEQYF. In DNA form, the CDR3 reads TGTGCCAGCAGTTTATCAGGGGTAAGGTACGAGCAGTACTTC.

The chain recombines TRBV4-3 with TRBJ1-1; TRBD1 matches at 8 bases. The V and J ends lost 2 bases and 3 bases, in that order; junction bases with no gene match: 2. The germline V gene encodes CDR1 LGHNA and CDR2 YSLEER. The CDR3 is 14 amino acids. The CDR3 protein is CASSQQTGDTEAFF. DNA of the CDR3: TGCGCCAGCAGCCAACAGACAGGGGACACTGAAGCTTTCTTT.

J is TRBJ2-1 and V is TRBV6-5, with TRBD2 identical over 7 bases. Germline CDR1 MNHEY, CDR2 SVGAGI. The CDR3 is made up of 13 amino acids. The CDR3 loop reads CAVGLGTYNEQFF. For the CDR3, the DNA is TGTGCAGTCGGACTAGGGACCTACAATGAGCAGTTCTTC.

This clone came up once. The V gene is TRBV10-1, the J gene TRBJ2-3; D gene uncertain. Germline CDR1 and CDR2: WNHNN and SYGVQD (reference sequence). The CDR3 totals 13 residues. The V end lost 0 bases, the J end lost 8 bases, and 9 bases lay between the germline ends. This chain's CDR3 is CASSESGQGTQYF. Written as DNA, the CDR3 is TGCGCCAGCAGTGAGTCGGGCCAAGGTACGCAGTATTTT.

V is TRBV6-6 and J is TRBJ2-7, with 7 bases matching TRBD1. The V gene's germline CDR1 is MNHNY and CDR2 SVGAGI (reference sequence). V lost 6 bases, J lost 4 bases, and 6 bases stayed unmatched. The CDR3 totals 13 residues. As DNA, the CDR3 is TGTGCCAGCAGCCACGGGACAGAGTACGAGCAGTACTTC. The encoded protein is CASSHGTEYEQYF.

The rearrangement joins TRBV6-1 to TRBJ2-5; D perhaps matches TRBD1 (6 bases). The CDR3 consists of 14 residues. V was shortened by 3 bases and J by 1 base, with 9 bases between the two germline ends. Germline V CDR1 and CDR2: MNHNS, SASEGT. The CDR3 nucleotides are TGTGCCAGCAGTGAGAGGGACATCCAAGAGACCCAGTACTTC. It yields the protein CASSERDIQETQYF.

This clone was counted between two and nine times. The chain is built from TRBV5-4 and TRBJ2-5, with TRBD1 identical over 10 bases. The length of the CDR3 is 14 residues. The junction had 1 base not matched to a gene; V was cut back by 4 bases and J by 1 base. Per germline, CDR1 SGHNT and CDR2 YYREEE (reference sequence). The CDR3 coding sequence is TGTGCCAGCAGCCGGGACAGGGGCCAAGAGACCCAGTACTTC. This sequence encodes CASSRDRGQETQYF.

This clone was recorded a few times. The V and J genes are TRBV6-5 and TRBJ2-7; the match to TRBD1 covers 7 bases. The CDR3 runs to 14 residues. The germline V gene has CDR1 MNHEY and CDR2 SVGAGI. V shed 6 bases and J 1 base; nucleotides not matched to a gene: 6. The CDR3 region is CASRQTGSSYEQYF. In DNA form, the CDR3 reads TGTGCCAGCAGGCAGACAGGGTCGTCCTACGAGCAGTACTTC.

The rearrangement joins TRBV7-3 to TRBJ2-5; TRBD1 is a possible D gene (5 bases). Looked up from germline, CDR1 is SGHTA and CDR2 is FQGTGA. Trimming took 5 bases from V and 1 from J, leaving 8 bases between them. This CDR3 spans 13 amino acids. Here the CDR3 reads CASSRTIQETQYF. CDR3 in DNA: TGTGCCAGCAGCCGGACAATCCAAGAGACCCAGTACTTC. Variable domain in full (rest from reference TRBV7-3 and TRBJ2-5): GAGVSQTPSNKVTEKGKYVELRCDPISGHTALYWYRQSLGQGPEFLIYFQGTGAADDSGLPNDRFFAVRPEGSVSTLKIQRTERGDSAVYLCASSRTIQETQYFGPGTRLLVL.